This T cell receptor (beta chain) emerged from a study of CD8+CD57+ T cells in acquired aplastic anemia. V lost 6 bases and J lost 2, with 7 bases in between. Looked up from germline, CDR1 is WNHNN and CDR2 is SYGVQD (reference sequence). The CDR3 totals 12 residues. Using genomic DNA as the template, TCR beta VDJ and CDR3 profiling was carried out. TCRdb re-derived calls from the reads in MiXCR, one entry per CDR3 protein. The sample shows 200,000 or so distinct CDR3 sequences, nearly 50% of them seen only once. Individuals selected for sequencing had exhibited CD8+CD57+ cell expansion on flow cytometry. Receipt of therapy had not occurred in any patient by the time of blood sampling.

Sequencing input: sorted CD4+, CD8+, or CD8+CD57+ T cells (not recorded which) from PBMCs. The chain joins TRBV10-1 to TRBJ1-2; D is undetermined. This sequence originates from a human donor with aplastic anemia. The CDR3 bases are TGCGCCAGCAGCGAGAAAAACTATGGCTACACCTTC. Residues: CASSEKNYGYTF.